This T cell receptor beta chain appears in the sequencing data of a study of Ad26.COV2.S vaccination and SARS-CoV-2 variants. Across the whole study: Intramuscularly, Ad26.COV2.S was given either once or twice, 56 days apart. Study-level results: Comparable non-spike TCR breadth was observed in vaccine and placebo recipients.

Some clones are missing from TCRdb's copy, which holds only in-frame ones; the method was immunoSEQ multiplex PCR. The profile shows more than 400,000 clones, 80% to 95% of them singletons. The treatment is: roughly 20 received Ad26.COV2.S at low or high dose, single or two shots; about five received placebo; per-sample allocation not given. Samples came from day 63 after the first vaccine or placebo injection. A remark on this clone: Its specificity is not known.

This CDR3 contains 16 residues. The junction had 10 bases not matched to a gene; V was cut back by 1 base and J by 6 bases. Germline loops: CDR1 SGHAT, CDR2 FQNNGV. The sequencing used peripheral blood, collected in a trial of Ad26.COV2.S vaccine versus placebo. The J gene is TRBJ2-3, the V gene TRBV11-2, with TRBD2 matching over 7 bases. This receptor was obtained from a person between 18 and 65 years old who received the Ad26.COV2.S COVID-19 vaccine or a placebo. CDR3 sequence: CASSLAGGLFSDTQYF. CDR3 nucleotide sequence: TGTGCCAGCAGCTTAGCGGGAGGCCTCTTTTCCGATACGCAGTATTTT.